Ten or more counts support the clone carrying this T cell receptor (beta chain). Antigen: not known. Trimming took off 10 bases at V and 7 bases at J, with 19 bases between the two ends. The CDR3 is made up of 13 amino acids. Looked up from germline, CDR1 is MNHGY and CDR2 is SAAAGT. Using two-round multiplex PCR, the authors amplified TCR beta CDR3 from genomic DNA. Initially, in first-round PCR, primers specific to each TRBV and TRBJ gene were used. TCRdb called the multiplex PCR reads again in MiXCR, with one record for every CDR3 protein. The profile shows 45,000 to 70,000 distinct CDR3 sequences, 26% of them singletons. Imaging by CT and PET/CT found every patient node-negative, and no patient had prior chemotherapy, radiotherapy or other malignancies. The sample originates from a study of prognosis after radiotherapy for stage I lung cancer. Study-wide context: Several patients had oligometastatic NSCLC after their primary tumor was surgically resected, and roughly 15 patients had newly diagnosed primary stage I lung tumors. Median age was around 70 years (about 50 to 90) among around 13 men and a handful of women. Study-level results: Counted unique TCR clones declined after stereotactic body radiation therapy (median about 9,200 versus 6,500).

The chain has TRBV6-8 and TRBJ1-2; tentatively, D is TRBD1 (6 bases). The sequenced sample was PBMCs, obtained before or after stereotactic body radiation therapy (not recorded which). This sequence was found in a donor aged 50 or older with non-small cell lung cancer. CDR3 sequence: CAIEGPGAAGYTF. The CDR3 nucleotides are TGTGCCATTGAGGGGCCGGGGGCGGCTGGCTACACCTTC.